This TCR beta chain was sequenced for a study of Graves' ophthalmopathy and Graves' hyperthyroidism. TCR beta CDR3 amplification used RNA transcripts. Second-round multiplex PCR came after a first-round RT-PCR that employed HTBI primers. MiXCR, run by TCRdb on the multiplex PCR reads, gives a single entry per CDR3 protein. The profile shows hundreds of thousands of distinct CDR3 sequences, around 40% of them singletons. With 5 bases removed from V and 7 bases from J, the gap between germline ends came to 5 bases. Germline V gene sequence: CDR1 SEHNR, CDR2 FQNEAQ (reference sequence). The CDR3 is 10 residues long.

The chain links TRBV7-9 to TRBJ1-2; no definite D call. Sequencing was carried out using peripheral blood. This sequence was found in an adult man with Graves' ophthalmopathy. In DNA form, the CDR3 reads TGTGCCAGCAGCCATCGTGGCTACACCTTC. Translation gives CASSHRGYTF. Looking up the rest from reference TRBV7-9 and TRBJ1-2 gives the full variable domain: DTGVSQNPRHKITKRGQNVTFRCDPISEHNRLYWYRQTLGQGPEFLTYFQNEAQLEKSRLLSDRFSAERPKGSFSTLEIQRTEQGDSAMYLCASSHRGYTFGSGTRLTVV.